This T cell receptor beta chain was documented in a study of shared clonotypes between healthy human individuals. Study summary: Samples came from a couple of female and a few male donors aged 18 to 49.

The CDR3 has 14 amino acids. The germline CDR1 and CDR2 sequences are GTSNPN and SVGIG (reference sequence). V gave up 2 bases and J gave up 0 bases; unmatched junction bases: 3. Healthy and HIV-negative, the adult donors had no recent acute infections or vaccinations. Study-wide results and caveats: Sampling covered nothing but blood. Tissue TCR repertoires likely differ from those found in blood.

Concerning this clone itself: The antigen is unknown.

For every subset, genomic DNA was evenly distributed across several immunoSEQ plates. The repertoire was sequenced with immunoSEQ multiplex PCR; TCRdb's copy has only in-frame clones and lacks some. The sample contains some 470,000 clones, approximately 80% of which appear only once. V is TRBV30 and J is TRBJ1-1; TRBD1 aligns across 7 bases. The specimen sequenced was PBMCs. The sequence came from a woman aged 35 to 49 in good health. Some clones in this sample may be carry-over from other donors' samples. The CDR3 nucleotides read TGTGCCTGGAGTAGGGACAGATTGAACACTGAAGCTTTCTTT. This sequence encodes CAWSRDRLNTEAFF.